A selection of T cell receptor beta chains follows, all from one sample in a study of control samples from healthy donors and cancer patients. Repertoires were generated with immunoSEQ multiplex PCR, while TCRdb's copy carries only in-frame clones and drops some. The sample yields about 120,000 clones, 75% to 90% seen once. Material: PBMCs. The receptors were sampled from a woman aged 50 to 60 with colorectal cancer. Both conserved end residues are part of each CDR3. Fields, in order: clone size, J gene, V gene, D gene, CDR3 DNA, CDR3 protein. D genes are given only for firm matches. Clone size is shown for a subset of rows, as once, few, many or a class of expanded clone.

>.|TRBJ1-2|TRBV6-4|.
TGTGCCAGCAGTGGGAAAGATTGGGGCTACACCTTC
CASSGKDWGYTF
>.|TRBJ1-1|TRBV5-1|TRBD1
TGCGCCAGCAGCAGAGGACAGGAGAACACTGAAGCTTTCTTT
CASSRGQENTEAFF
>few|TRBJ1-5|TRBV18|TRBD1
TGTGCCAGCTCAGCAGCGGACAGGGGGCCCCAGCCCCAGCATTTT
CASSAADRGPQPQHF
>.|TRBJ2-7|TRBV6-6|.
TGTGCCAGCAGTTATCGCCCGGGGTACGATAACTACGAGCAGTACTTC
CASSYRPGYDNYEQYF
>.|TRBJ2-4|TRBV27|TRBD1
TGTGCCAGCAGACAACTGGGACAGGGCAAAAACATTCAGTACTTC
CASRQLGQGKNIQYF
>once|TRBJ2-1|TRBV5-5|TRBD2
TGTGCCAGCAGTACGGGACTAGCGGACTACAATGAGCAGTTCTTC
CASSTGLADYNEQFF
>.|TRBJ2-3|TRBV20-1|TRBD2
TGCAGTGCTAGTACCCCCGGGACTAGCGGCACAGATACGCAGTATTTT
CSASTPGTSGTDTQYF
>.|TRBJ1-3|TRBV2|TRBD1
TGTGCCAGCAGTGCCCAGAGGACAGGGGGCTCTGGAAACACCATATATTTT
CASSAQRTGGSGNTIYF
>.|TRBJ1-1|TRBV19|.
TGTGCCAGTACCCAACGATTTTCGCGGAGAGACACTGAAGCTTTCTTT
CASTQRFSRRDTEAFF
>.|TRBJ1-5|TRBV9|.
TGTGCCAGCAGCGTAGAACCGGATCAGCCCCAGCATTTT
CASSVEPDQPQHF
>.|TRBJ1-2|TRBV29-1|.
TGCAGCGTACGAACGTGGACAGCAGCTAACTATGGCTACACCTTC
CSVRTWTAANYGYTF
>.|TRBJ1-1|TRBV6-2/TRBV6-3|.
TGTGCCAGCAGTTACCGCGACTTCTCTGACACTGAAGCTTTCTTT
CASSYRDFSDTEAFF
>once|TRBJ2-1|TRBV7-2|TRBD2
TGTGCCAGCAGCTTAGAAGGGACTAGCTACAATGAGCAGTTCTTC
CASSLEGTSYNEQFF
>few|TRBJ2-2|TRBV7-3|.
TGTGCCAGCACCACGGGGCCTCCGGGAACCGGGGAGCTGTTTTTT
CASTTGPPGTGELFF
>.|TRBJ1-4|TRBV19|.
TGTGCCAGTAGTAACGACAGAGAATTTCGGGAAAAACTGTTTTTT
CASSNDREFREKLFF
>once|TRBJ1-1|TRBV7-9|.
TGTGCCAGCAGCTTAAGGAATTTCGGTGAAGCTTTCTTT
CASSLRNFGEAFF
>.|TRBJ1-5|TRBV6-6|TRBD1
TGTGCCAGCAGTCCACGCCAGGGGGAAAGGAATCAGCCCCAGCATTTT
CASSPRQGERNQPQHF
>.|TRBJ2-7|TRBV9|TRBD2
TGTGCCAGCAGCGTAAGGCCCGGGAGGGGATACGAGCAGTACTTC
CASSVRPGRGYEQYF
>.|TRBJ1-2|TRBV27|TRBD1
TGTGCCAGCAGTGTAGACAGGGTATATGGCTACACCTTC
CASSVDRVYGYTF
>.|TRBJ1-2|TRBV19|.
TGTGCCAGTAGTATACAGGGTGGCTACACCTTC
CASSIQGGYTF
>.|TRBJ2-7|TRBV20-1|.
TGCAGTGCAAGGGGACCTTCCGAGCAGTACTTC
CSARGPSEQYF
>.|TRBJ2-1|TRBV11-3|TRBD1
TGTGCCAGCAGCTTAAAATGGACAGGGGATTTCGATGAGCAGTTCTTC
CASSLKWTGDFDEQFF
>.|TRBJ2-1|TRBV3-1/TRBV3-2|.
TGTGCCAGCAGCCAAGATCTTGAGGACAATGAGCAGTTCTTC
CASSQDLEDNEQFF
>.|TRBJ2-5|TRBV3-1/TRBV3-2|TRBD2
TGTGCCAGCAGCCTGGTCTTAGCGGGAGGACCGGGCGAGGAGACCCAGTACTTC
CASSLVLAGGPGEETQYF
>.|TRBJ2-2|TRBV5-1|.
TGCGCCAGCAGCCTCGAGTGGGGCGACGGGGAGCTGTTTTTT
CASSLEWGDGELFF
>once|TRBJ2-1|TRBV7-7|TRBD1
TGTGCCAGCAGCTTGGGACAGGGGTACAATGAGCAGTTCTTC
CASSLGQGYNEQFF
>.|TRBJ2-7|TRBV6-5|.
TGTGCCAGCAGGGTGCGAGGATGGGAGCAGTACTTC
CASRVRGWEQYF
>.|TRBJ2-3|TRBV12-5|TRBD2
TGTGCTAGTGGTTTGAGAGGGCTAGCGGGCACAGATACGCAGTATTTT
CASGLRGLAGTDTQYF
>.|TRBJ2-3|TRBV5-1|TRBD2
TGCGCCAGCAGCTCCCCCCGGACTAGCGGGCACCGGGCTACAGATACGCAGTATTTT
CASSSPRTSGHRATDTQYF
>.|TRBJ2-7|TRBV18|.
TGTGCCAGCTCACCCCGGGACGGTCTCACCTACGAGCAGTACTTC
CASSPRDGLTYEQYF
>once|TRBJ1-1|TRBV7-3|.
TGTGCCAGCAGCTTAAGCCCGGGAAACACTGAAGCTTTCTTT
CASSLSPGNTEAFF
>.|TRBJ1-1|TRBV3-1/TRBV3-2|.
TGTGCCAGCAGCCGGGGTTTGGGGAGCACTGAAGCTTTCTTT
CASSRGLGSTEAFF
>.|TRBJ2-7|TRBV6-5|.
TGTGCCAGCAGATCCCGAAGACACCGCTCGGGCGAGCAGTACTTC
CASRSRRHRSGEQYF
>.|TRBJ2-1|TRBV5-4|.
TGTGCCAGCAGCCCGGGGGCTCCCAGCAATGAGCAGTTCTTC
CASSPGAPSNEQFF
>.|TRBJ1-4|TRBV19|.
TGTGCCAGTAGTCCCCTCCTCGGCGTCTCAACTAATGAAAAACTGTTTTTT
CASSPLLGVSTNEKLFF
>once|TRBJ1-5|TRBV7-2|.
TGTGCCAGCAGCTACCATCTAGATCAGCCCCAGCATTTT
CASSYHLDQPQHF
>.|TRBJ2-6|TRBV20-1|.
TGCAGTGCTAGTCCCCGGCTTTACTCTGGGGCCAACGTCCTGACTTTC
CSASPRLYSGANVLTF
>.|TRBJ1-2|TRBV19|TRBD1
TGTGCTAGTAGTCTAACAGGGGACTATGGCTACACCTTC
CASSLTGDYGYTF
>.|TRBJ1-5|TRBV6-1|.
TGTGCCAGCAGTGAAGGAGGGGGAAGGCATCAGCCCCAGCATTTT
CASSEGGGRHQPQHF
>.|TRBJ1-1|TRBV5-1|.
TGCGCCAGCACGGGGAGCTTAAGACGGGACACTGAAGCTTTCTTT
CASTGSLRRDTEAFF
>.|TRBJ2-5|TRBV6-6|.
TGTGCCAGCAGTTACTCCCAAGAGACCCAGTACTTC
CASSYSQETQYF
>.|TRBJ1-2|TRBV29-1|TRBD1
TGCAGCGTTGAAAGAAGGGACAGACATAATGGCTACACCTTC
CSVERRDRHNGYTF
>.|TRBJ1-3|TRBV10-3|.
TGTGCCATCAGTGATAGGGACACCTCTGGAAACACCATATATTTT
CAISDRDTSGNTIYF
>.|TRBJ2-3|TRBV15|.
TGTGCCACCAGCAGAGATGCCGGCGTGGGTACGCAGTATTTT
CATSRDAGVGTQYF
>.|TRBJ2-3|TRBV2|.
TGTGCCAGCAGTGAGGGCAGCGGCTATAAACAATACACAGATACGCAGTATTTT
CASSEGSGYKQYTDTQYF
>.|TRBJ1-2|TRBV29-1|.
TGCAGCGTCGAAATAGGCTATGGCTACACCTTC
CSVEIGYGYTF
>.|TRBJ1-1|TRBV30|TRBD1
TGTGCCTGGAGTGACAGGGGACGGAACACTGAAGCTTTCTTT
CAWSDRGRNTEAFF
>.|TRBJ2-5|TRBV3-1/TRBV3-2|.
TGTGCCAGCAGCCAAGATTACGGCCAAGAGACCCAGTACTTC
CASSQDYGQETQYF
>.|TRBJ2-3|TRBV2|.
TGTGCCAGCAGTGACCTAGGACCCCCCGATACGCAGTATTTT
CASSDLGPPDTQYF
>.|TRBJ2-7|TRBV7-2|TRBD2
TGTGCCAGCAGCTTTCAGAGCGGGAGCGGTTTGTATGAGCAGTACTTC
CASSFQSGSGLYEQYF
>.|TRBJ2-7|TRBV15|.
TGTGCCACCAGCAGAGATAGGGGTTACGAGCAGTACTTC
CATSRDRGYEQYF
>.|TRBJ2-1|TRBV5-1|TRBD1
TGCGCCAGCAGCTTGGGAGCCCCCGGGACAGGGTTTTATTATGAGCAGTTCTTC
CASSLGAPGTGFYYEQFF
>.|TRBJ2-5|TRBV7-9|.
TGTGCCAGCAGCGACCGGGACGCGCCCCAAGAGACCCAGTACTTC
CASSDRDAPQETQYF
>.|TRBJ2-7|TRBV2|TRBD1
TGTGCCACCGGAACGACAGGGTCCTACGAGCAGTACTTC
CATGTTGSYEQYF
>once|TRBJ2-1|TRBV9|.
TGTGCCAGCAGCGTTGGAAATAGCGGAGTGTGGAATGAGCAGTTCTTC
CASSVGNSGVWNEQFF
>.|TRBJ2-1|TRBV2|.
TGTGCCAGCAGGGACTGGAACAATGAGCAGTTCTTC
CASRDWNNEQFF
>.|TRBJ2-1|TRBV30|TRBD1
TGTGCCTGGGACAGGGGGAATGAGCAGTTCTTC
CAWDRGNEQFF
>.|TRBJ1-4|TRBV29-1|TRBD1
TGCAGCGGTTCGACAGGGGGCTACGAAAAACTGTTTTTT
CSGSTGGYEKLFF
>.|TRBJ2-3|TRBV15|.
TGTGCCACCAGCAGAGATAAAGCGGCTAGCACAGATACGCAGTATTTT
CATSRDKAASTDTQYF
>.|TRBJ2-7|TRBV11-2|TRBD1
TGTGCCAGCAGCTTAGTCCCGACAGGGACCTACGAGCAGTACTTC
CASSLVPTGTYEQYF